This TCR beta chain appears in the sequencing data of a study of radiation and T cells in renal cell carcinoma (dated by TCRdb to 2019 to 2021). The study in broad terms: The samples were obtained from a clinical trial, where primary renal cell carcinomas were treated with 15 Gy stereotactic body radiation therapy and then removed by nephrectomy 4 weeks afterward. A total of 4 million to 5 million unique CDR3 nucleotide sequences, encoding fewer than 3,000,000 unique CDR3 amino acid sequences, were found across all 50 or so samples. In total, about 50 samples, comprising approximately 26 tumors and some 27 peripheral blood samples, were subjected to TCR beta sequencing.

Its CDR3 holds 17 amino acids, cysteine through phenylalanine. Here the CDR3 DNA is all that survives: 51 bases in frame from base 1. V loses 5 bases of germline sequence and J loses 1 base, and the interval between the two ends is 21 bases. Taken from the germline V gene (reference sequence), the CDR1 and CDR2 loops are LNHDA and SQIVND. Beyond this particular receptor, the publication reports: An increase in top tumor clonotypes in blood was observed from baseline to 2 weeks post-radiation, followed by contraction by 4 weeks, which was taken to suggest transient expansion of tumor-resident clones. Because the trial had a single-armed design, the trial could not examine how radiation dose or scheduling affected the TCR repertoire. Blood repertoire dynamics were not followed beyond 4 weeks after treatment. No pretreatment tumor biopsies were available, so the baseline intratumoral presence of clonotypes could not be determined.

On this clone: The clone's antigen remains unknown. Per-base qualities were not stored, and no clone one base away is much larger.

The intended sense of this specimen's time point label: baseline pretreatment blood. The treatment or condition label here, explained by the study, means: 15 Gy SBRT to primary tumor, nephrectomy 4 weeks later. Serial peripheral blood from radiation-treated patients was sampled at baseline, 2 weeks and 4 weeks after SBRT to track tumor-enriched clonotypes. Every patient had renal cell carcinoma of clear cell pathology. Genomic DNA for TCR sequencing was prepared using the QIAamp DNA Blood Mini Kit (Qiagen). Only samples passing all quality control checks were included in the analyses. TCR beta libraries were generated from genomic DNA with the immunoSEQ kit, following the manufacturer's recommendations. To prepare libraries, a first multiplex PCR with proprietary primers was run, followed by a second PCR that added unique barcodes, and a bead cleanup was done after each round. A positive control reaction and a negative control reaction, both provided in the kit, were run with every batch of samples. The final libraries underwent checking on an Agilent 4200 TapeStation D1000 ScreenTape, volumetric pooling, and quantification by qPCR. Sequencing was performed on an Illumina NextSeq500 with a MidOutput 150-cycle cartridge, and 156 Read1 and 15 Index1 cycles were run with kit custom primers. The pooled library was loaded at 1.0 pM with an approximately 20% PhiX control spike-in. The study's processing was this. Vendor-processed data were analyzed in R, with a clonotype defined as all T cells sharing the same CDR3 nucleotide sequence. For clone abundance analyses, frequencies were normalized to the 10,000 most abundant clones in each sample. Before analysis, public T cell clones were removed, and these numbered fewer than six per sample on average. Tumor-enriched and baseline blood-enriched clonotypes were defined by at least a 32-fold difference in abundance between compartments. A beta-binomial differential abundance model was used to identify clonotypes that expanded or contracted between blood time points. Tumor-blood repertoire similarity was measured with the Baroni-Urbani and Buser coefficient, and groups were compared using two-tailed Wilcoxon tests in R. Held by TCRdb, this immuneACCESS table contains in-frame sequences only and omits some clones. Under half of the omission traces to an unresolved V gene where checked; the cause of the rest is unknown. The V and J calls and clone size were taken over from that table, and D and trimming were inferred from the DNA. This sample lists some 100,000 clones; approximately 83% were detected once. The ten biggest clones cover almost 6.5% of the sample.

This sample comprised blood, obtained from a patient whose treatment included radiotherapy and nephrectomy. The rearranged segments are TRBV19 and TRBJ2-7; the D gene is possibly TRBD1 or TRBD2, each agreeing over 5 bases. The receptor comes from a man between 60 and 70 years old with renal cell carcinoma. The nucleotide sequence reads as follows: TGTGCCAGTAGTCCTGGGACGGGGCAGCTCGCGTCCTACGAGCAGTACTTC. The resulting protein is CASSPGTGQLASYEQYF.